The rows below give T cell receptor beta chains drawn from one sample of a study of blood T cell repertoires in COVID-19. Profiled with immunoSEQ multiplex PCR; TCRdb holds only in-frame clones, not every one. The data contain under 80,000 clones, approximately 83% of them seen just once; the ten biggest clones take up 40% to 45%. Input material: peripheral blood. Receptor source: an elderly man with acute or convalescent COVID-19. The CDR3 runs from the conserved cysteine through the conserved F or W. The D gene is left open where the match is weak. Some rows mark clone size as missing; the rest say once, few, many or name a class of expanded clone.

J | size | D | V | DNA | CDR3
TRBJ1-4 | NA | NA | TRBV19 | TGTGCCAGTAGTGAACAGGCTGCGTCTAATGAAAAACTGTTTTTT | CASSEQAASNEKLFF
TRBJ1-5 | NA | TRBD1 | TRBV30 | TGTGCCTGGAGTGCGGGACAGGGCCAGGAGCCCCAGCATTTT | CAWSAGQGQEPQHF
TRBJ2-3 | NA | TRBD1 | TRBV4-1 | TGCGCCAGCAGCCAATCCACAGGGGGCGGCACAGATACGCAGTATTTT | CASSQSTGGGTDTQYF
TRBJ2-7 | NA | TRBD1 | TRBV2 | TGTGCCAGCTCGAGACAGGGATACGAGCAGTACTTC | CASSRQGYEQYF
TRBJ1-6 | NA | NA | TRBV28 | TGTGCCAGCCGCCCCGGGCAGGGATATTCACCCCTCCACTTT | CASRPGQGYSPLHF
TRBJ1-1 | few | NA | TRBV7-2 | TGTGCCAGCAGCTTAGCGCTTCCGGGGGGCACTGAAGCTTTCTTT | CASSLALPGGTEAFF
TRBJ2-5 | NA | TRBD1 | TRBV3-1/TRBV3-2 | TGTGCCAGCAGCCCGCGGGACAGGGGGCGTGGGGAGACCCAGTACTTC | CASSPRDRGRGETQYF
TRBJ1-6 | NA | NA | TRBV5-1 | TGCGCCAGCAGCTTGGCAGGATCGAATTCACCCCTCCACTTT | CASSLAGSNSPLHF
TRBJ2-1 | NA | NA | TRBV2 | TGTGCCAGCAGTGAAGTAGCGAATGAGCAGTTCTTC | CASSEVANEQFF
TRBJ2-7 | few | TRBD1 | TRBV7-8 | TGTGCCAGCAGCCTTGGGACAGGGGAATTCTACGAGCAGTACTTC | CASSLGTGEFYEQYF
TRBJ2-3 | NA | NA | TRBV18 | TGTGCCAGCTCCCCGCCGGGGGATGACACAGATACGCAGTATTTT | CASSPPGDDTDTQYF
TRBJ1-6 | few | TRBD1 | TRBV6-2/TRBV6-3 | TGTGCCAGCAGTCTATCCCGGGACAGAAGATTAAATTCACCCCTCCACTTT | CASSLSRDRRLNSPLHF
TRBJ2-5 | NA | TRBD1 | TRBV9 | TGTGCCAGCAGCGAGGGCCCAGGGGGAGAGACCCAGTACTTC | CASSEGPGGETQYF
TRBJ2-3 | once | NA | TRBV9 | TGTGCCAGCAGCAGCGGGCCTCACACAGATACGCAGTATTTT | CASSSGPHTDTQYF
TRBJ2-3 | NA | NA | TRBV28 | TGTGCCAGCAGTACTTACACAGATACGCAGTATTTT | CASSTYTDTQYF
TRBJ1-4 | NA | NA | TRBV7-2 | TGTGCCAGCAGCTTAGAGGGGGGGAAACTGTTTTTT | CASSLEGGKLFF
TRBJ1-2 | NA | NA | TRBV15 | TGTGCCACCAGCAGAGTAGACTTTAACTATGGCTACACCTTC | CATSRVDFNYGYTF
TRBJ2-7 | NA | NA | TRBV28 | TGTGCCAGCAGTCCTCACACAGGAACCCTCTACGAGCAGTACTTC | CASSPHTGTLYEQYF
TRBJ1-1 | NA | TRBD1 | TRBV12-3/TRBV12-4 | TGTGCCAGCAGTTTCGGACAGGGGACTGAAGCTTTCTTT | CASSFGQGTEAFF
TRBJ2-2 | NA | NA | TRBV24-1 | TGTGCCACCAGTGATTTGACCAGGGGGGAGAACACCGGGGAGCTGTTTTTT | CATSDLTRGENTGELFF
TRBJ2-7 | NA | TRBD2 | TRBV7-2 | TGTGCCAGCAGATCGGGACTAGCGGGACCGCAGTACTTC | CASRSGLAGPQYF
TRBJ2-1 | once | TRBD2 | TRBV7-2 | TGTGCCAGCAGCCTATCTAGCGGGACCTACAATGAGCAGTTCTTC | CASSLSSGTYNEQFF
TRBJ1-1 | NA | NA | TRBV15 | TGTGCCACCAGCAGAGGGCCTGAGAACACTGAAGCTTTCTTT | CATSRGPENTEAFF
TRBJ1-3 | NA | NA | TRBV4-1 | TGCGCCAGCAGCCACCACTCTGGGGGGACGGTCGGGGAGGAACTCTCTGGAAACACCATATATTTT | CASSHHSGGTVGEELSGNTIYF
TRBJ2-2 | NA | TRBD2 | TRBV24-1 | TGTGCCACCAGTGATTTGCTAGGGACTAGCGGGGGAGCGAACACCGGGGAGCTGTTTTTT | CATSDLLGTSGGANTGELFF
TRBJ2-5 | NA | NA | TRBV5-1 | TGCGCCAGCAGCTTGGTCGCAGGGGAAGAGACCCAGTACTTC | CASSLVAGEETQYF
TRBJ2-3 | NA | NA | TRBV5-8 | TGTGCCAGCAGCTTGAGCCACACAGATACGCAGTATTTT | CASSLSHTDTQYF
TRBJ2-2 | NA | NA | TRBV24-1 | TGTGCCACCAGTGGAGGAGGGAGGAACACCGGGGAGCTGTTTTTT | CATSGGGRNTGELFF
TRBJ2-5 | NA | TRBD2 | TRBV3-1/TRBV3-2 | TGTGCCAGCAGCCAGGGGCGCGGGAGGGCCGGGGAGACCCAGTACTTC | CASSQGRGRAGETQYF
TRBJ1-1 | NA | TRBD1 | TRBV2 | TGTGCCAGCAGTCTTGGTCAGGGGGTTACTGAAGCTTTCTTT | CASSLGQGVTEAFF
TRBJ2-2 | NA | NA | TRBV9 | TGTGCCAGCAGCGTAGCAGGAAGCCAAAACACCGGGGAGCTGTTTTTT | CASSVAGSQNTGELFF
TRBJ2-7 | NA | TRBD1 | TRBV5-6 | TGTGCCAGCAGCCCCTCCGGACAGGGGTACTACGAGCAGTACTTC | CASSPSGQGYYEQYF
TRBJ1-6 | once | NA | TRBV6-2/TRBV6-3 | TGTGCCAGCAGTTGGAACAGGGATTCTGGTAATTCACCCCTCCACTTT | CASSWNRDSGNSPLHF
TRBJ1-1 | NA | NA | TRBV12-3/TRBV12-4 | TGTGCCAGCAGGGTAGGGGGTTGGACTTTCTTT | CASRVGGWTFF
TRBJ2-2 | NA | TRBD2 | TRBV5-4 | TGTGCCAGCAGCTTGGCCGGGCTAGCGGAGCGATCCGGGGAGCTGTTTTTT | CASSLAGLAERSGELFF
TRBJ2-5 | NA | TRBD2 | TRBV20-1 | TGCAGTGCTAGTGGACTAGTCGAAGAGACCCAGTACTTC | CSASGLVEETQYF
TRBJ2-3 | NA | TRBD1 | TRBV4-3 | TGCGCCAGCAGCCAAGAATACAGGGGGGCAGATACGCAGTATTTT | CASSQEYRGADTQYF
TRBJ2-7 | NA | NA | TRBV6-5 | TGTGCCAGCAGCGCCTGGCCCTACGAGCAGTACTTC | CASSAWPYEQYF
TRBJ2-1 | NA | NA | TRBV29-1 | TGCAGCGTTGGAACAGGGTTCGGCGATGAGCAGTTCTTC | CSVGTGFGDEQFF
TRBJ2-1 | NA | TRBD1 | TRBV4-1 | TGCGCCAGCAGCCTATTTCTGGACAGGGAAGCGGATGAGCAGTTCTTC | CASSLFLDREADEQFF
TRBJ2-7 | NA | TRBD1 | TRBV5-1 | TGCGCCAGCAGCTCATCGGGACAGAGAGCTTACGAGCAGTACTTC | CASSSSGQRAYEQYF
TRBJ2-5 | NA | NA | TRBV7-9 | TGTGCCAGCAGCTCCACTGAAAAGACTAGGAGGATCTACTTC | CASSSTEKTRRIYF
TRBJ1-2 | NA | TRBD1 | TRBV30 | TGTGCCTGGAGGGGACAGGGTGGAGGCTACACCTTC | CAWRGQGGGYTF
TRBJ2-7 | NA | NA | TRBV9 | TGTGCCAGCAGCGTAGCCGGGTCTCTCGACGAGCAGTACTTC | CASSVAGSLDEQYF
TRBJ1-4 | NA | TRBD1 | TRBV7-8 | TGTGCCAGCAGCTCGACTCGGGACAGCCTAAATGAAAAACTGTTTTTT | CASSSTRDSLNEKLFF
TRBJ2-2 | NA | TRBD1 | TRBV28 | TGTGCCAGCAGTTTCGGGTTTCGGGACAGCTACACCGGGGAGCTGTTTTTT | CASSFGFRDSYTGELFF
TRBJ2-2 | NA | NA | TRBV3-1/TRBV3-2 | TGTGCCAGCAGCCCCAAAGCGGGCTTGAACACCGGGGAGCTGTTTTTT | CASSPKAGLNTGELFF
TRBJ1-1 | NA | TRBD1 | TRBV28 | TGTGCCAGCAGTTTAGGGGGACAGGGGAGGGCTGAAGCTTTCTTT | CASSLGGQGRAEAFF
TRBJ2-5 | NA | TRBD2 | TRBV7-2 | TGTGCCAGCAGCTTAGGTTTAGCGGGAGGAGAGACCCAGTACTTC | CASSLGLAGGETQYF
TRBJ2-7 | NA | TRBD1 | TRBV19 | TGTGCCAGTAGTATAGGACAGGGTGGCGAGCAGTACTTC | CASSIGQGGEQYF
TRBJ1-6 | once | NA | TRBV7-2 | TGTGCCAGCAGCTCCTCGGGGAGCTCCTATAATTCACCCCTCCACTTT | CASSSSGSSYNSPLHF
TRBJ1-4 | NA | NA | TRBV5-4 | TGTGCCAGCAGCCCGGCTGGGGGGTCTAATGAAAAACTGTTTTTT | CASSPAGGSNEKLFF
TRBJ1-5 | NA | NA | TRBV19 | TGTGCCAGTAGTTCACAGGGCAATCAGCCCCAGCATTTT | CASSSQGNQPQHF
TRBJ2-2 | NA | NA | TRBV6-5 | TGTGCCAGCAGCCTCGAGAGGAACACCGGGGAGCTGTTTTTT | CASSLERNTGELFF
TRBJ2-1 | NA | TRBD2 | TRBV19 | TGTGCCAGTAGTAAATCCGGGACTAGCGGGGGATTAAATGAGCAGTTCTTC | CASSKSGTSGGLNEQFF
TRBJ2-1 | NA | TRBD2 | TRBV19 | TGTGCCAGTAGAACGACTAGCATCGCCTACAATGAGCAGTTCTTC | CASRTTSIAYNEQFF
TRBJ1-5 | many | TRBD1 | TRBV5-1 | TGCGCCAGTAAAATGGGGACAGGTAATCAGCCCCAGCATTTT | CASKMGTGNQPQHF
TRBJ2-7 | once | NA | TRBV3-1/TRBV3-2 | TGTGCCAGCAGCCAACATGAGGGCTCTGCGTACTTC | CASSQHEGSAYF
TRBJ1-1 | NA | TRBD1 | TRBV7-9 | TGTGCCAGCAGCCTCACAGGGGAGAACACTGAAGCTTTCTTT | CASSLTGENTEAFF